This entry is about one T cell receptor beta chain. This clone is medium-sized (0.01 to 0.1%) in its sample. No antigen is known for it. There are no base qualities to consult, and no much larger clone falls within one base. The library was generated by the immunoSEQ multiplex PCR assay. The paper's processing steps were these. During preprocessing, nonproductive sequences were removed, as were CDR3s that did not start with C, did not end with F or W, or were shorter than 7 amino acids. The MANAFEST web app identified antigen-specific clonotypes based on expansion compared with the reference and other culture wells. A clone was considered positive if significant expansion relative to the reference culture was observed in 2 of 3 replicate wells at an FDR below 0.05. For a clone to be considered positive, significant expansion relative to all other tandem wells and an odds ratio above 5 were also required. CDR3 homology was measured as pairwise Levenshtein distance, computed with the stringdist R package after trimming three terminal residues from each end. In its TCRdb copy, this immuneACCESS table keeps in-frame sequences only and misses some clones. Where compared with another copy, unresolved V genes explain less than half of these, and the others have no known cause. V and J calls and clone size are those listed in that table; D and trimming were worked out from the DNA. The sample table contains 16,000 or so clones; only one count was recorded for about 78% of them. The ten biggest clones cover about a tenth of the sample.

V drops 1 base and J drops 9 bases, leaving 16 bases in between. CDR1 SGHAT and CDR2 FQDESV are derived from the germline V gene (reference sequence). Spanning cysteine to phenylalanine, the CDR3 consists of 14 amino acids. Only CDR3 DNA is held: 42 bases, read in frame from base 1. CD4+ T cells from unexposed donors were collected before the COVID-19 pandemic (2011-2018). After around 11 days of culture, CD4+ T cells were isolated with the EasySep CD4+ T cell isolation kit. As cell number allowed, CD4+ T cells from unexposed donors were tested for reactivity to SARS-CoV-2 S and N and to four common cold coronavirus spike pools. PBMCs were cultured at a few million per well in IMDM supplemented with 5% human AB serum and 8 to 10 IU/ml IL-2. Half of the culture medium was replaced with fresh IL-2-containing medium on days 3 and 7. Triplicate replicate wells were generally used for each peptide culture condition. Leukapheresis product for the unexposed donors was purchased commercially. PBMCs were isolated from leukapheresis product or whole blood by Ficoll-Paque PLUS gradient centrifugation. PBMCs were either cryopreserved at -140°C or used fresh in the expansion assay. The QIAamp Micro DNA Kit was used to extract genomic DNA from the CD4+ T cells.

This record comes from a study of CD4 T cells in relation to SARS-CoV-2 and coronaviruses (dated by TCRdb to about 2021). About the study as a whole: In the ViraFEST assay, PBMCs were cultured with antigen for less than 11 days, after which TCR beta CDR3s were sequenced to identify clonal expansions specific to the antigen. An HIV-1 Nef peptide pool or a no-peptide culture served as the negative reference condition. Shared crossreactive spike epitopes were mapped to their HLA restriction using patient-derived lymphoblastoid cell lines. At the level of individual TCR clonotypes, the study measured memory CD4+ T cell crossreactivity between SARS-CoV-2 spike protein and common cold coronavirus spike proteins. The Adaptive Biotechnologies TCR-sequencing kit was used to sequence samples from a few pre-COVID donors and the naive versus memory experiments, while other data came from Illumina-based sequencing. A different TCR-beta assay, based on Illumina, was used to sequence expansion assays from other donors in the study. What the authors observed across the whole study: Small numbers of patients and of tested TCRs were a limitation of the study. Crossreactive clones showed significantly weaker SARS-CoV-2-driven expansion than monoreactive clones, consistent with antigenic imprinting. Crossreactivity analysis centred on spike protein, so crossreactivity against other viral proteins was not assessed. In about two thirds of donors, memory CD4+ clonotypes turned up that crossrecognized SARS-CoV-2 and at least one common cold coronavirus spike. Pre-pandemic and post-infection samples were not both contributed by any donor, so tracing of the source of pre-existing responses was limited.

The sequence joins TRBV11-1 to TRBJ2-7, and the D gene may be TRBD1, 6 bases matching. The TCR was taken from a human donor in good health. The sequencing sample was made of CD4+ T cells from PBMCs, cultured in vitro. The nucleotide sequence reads TGTGCCAGCAGCTTAGAACAGGGCCAGATTGGGCAGTACTTC. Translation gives CASSLEQGQIGQYF.